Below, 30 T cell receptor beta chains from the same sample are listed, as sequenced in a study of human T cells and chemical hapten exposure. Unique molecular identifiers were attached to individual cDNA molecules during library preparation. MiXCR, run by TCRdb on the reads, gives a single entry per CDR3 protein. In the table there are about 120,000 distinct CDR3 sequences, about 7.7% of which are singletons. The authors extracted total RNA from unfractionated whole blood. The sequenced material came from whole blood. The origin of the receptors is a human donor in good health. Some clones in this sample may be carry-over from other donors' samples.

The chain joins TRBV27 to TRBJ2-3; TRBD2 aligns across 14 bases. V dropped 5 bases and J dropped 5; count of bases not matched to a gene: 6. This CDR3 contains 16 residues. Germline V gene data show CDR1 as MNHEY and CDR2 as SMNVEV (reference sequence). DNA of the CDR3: TGTGCCAGCAGTGGAGGGACTAGCGGGAGTCAAGATACGCAGTATTTT. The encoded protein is CASSGGTSGSQDTQYF.

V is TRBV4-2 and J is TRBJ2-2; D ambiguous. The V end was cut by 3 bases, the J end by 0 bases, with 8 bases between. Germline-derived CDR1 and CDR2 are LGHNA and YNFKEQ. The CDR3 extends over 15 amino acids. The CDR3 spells CASSQLETNTGELFF. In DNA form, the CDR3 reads TGTGCCAGCAGCCAGCTAGAAACGAACACCGGGGAGCTGTTTTTT.

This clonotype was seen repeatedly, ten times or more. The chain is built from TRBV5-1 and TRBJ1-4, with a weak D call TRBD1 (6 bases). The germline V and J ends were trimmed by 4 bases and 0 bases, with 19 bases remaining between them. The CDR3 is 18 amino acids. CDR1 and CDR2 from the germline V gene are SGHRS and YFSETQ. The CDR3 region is CASSPGHAGGSTNEKLFF. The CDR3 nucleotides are TGCGCCAGCAGCCCGGGACACGCGGGAGGGTCAACTAATGAAAAACTGTTTTTT. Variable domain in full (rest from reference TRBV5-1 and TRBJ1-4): KAGVTQTPRYLIKTRGQQVTLSCSPISGHRSVSWYQQTPGQGLQFLFEYFSETQRNKGNFPGRFSGRQFSNSRSEMNVSTLELGDSALYLCASSPGHAGGSTNEKLFFGSGTQLSVL.

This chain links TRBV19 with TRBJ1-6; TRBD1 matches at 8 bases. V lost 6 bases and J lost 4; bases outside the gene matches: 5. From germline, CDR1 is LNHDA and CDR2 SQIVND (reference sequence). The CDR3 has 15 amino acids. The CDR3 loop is CASRTQGEYNSPLHF. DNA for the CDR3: TGTGCCAGTAGGACACAGGGGGAATATAATTCACCCCTCCACTTT.

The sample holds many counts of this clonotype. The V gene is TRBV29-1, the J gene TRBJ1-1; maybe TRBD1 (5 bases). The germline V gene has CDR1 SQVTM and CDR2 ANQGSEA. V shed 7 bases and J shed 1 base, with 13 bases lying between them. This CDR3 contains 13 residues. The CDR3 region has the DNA TGCAGCGCCCTCCCGACAGAGAACACTGAAGCTTTCTTT. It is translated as CSALPTENTEAFF.

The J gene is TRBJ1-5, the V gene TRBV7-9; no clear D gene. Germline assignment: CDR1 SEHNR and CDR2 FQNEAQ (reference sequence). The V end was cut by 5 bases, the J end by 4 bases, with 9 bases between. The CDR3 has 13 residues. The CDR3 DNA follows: TGTGCCAGCAGCGGAGAAGGAAATCAGCCCCAGCATTTT. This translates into CASSGEGNQPQHF.

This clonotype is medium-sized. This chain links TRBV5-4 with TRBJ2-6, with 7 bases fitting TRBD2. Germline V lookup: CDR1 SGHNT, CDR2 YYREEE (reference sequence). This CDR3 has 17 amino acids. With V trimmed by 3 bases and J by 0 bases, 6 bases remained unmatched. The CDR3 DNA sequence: TGTGCCAGCAGCTCGACTAGCAGTTACTCTGGGGCCAACGTCCTGACTTTC. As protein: CASSSTSSYSGANVLTF.

The CDR3 nucleotides are TGTGCCAGCAGCCCCGGACTAGCGGAGCTCAATGAGCAGTTCTTC. Protein product: CASSPGLAELNEQFF. The V and J genes are TRBV5-4 and TRBJ2-1; 10 nucleotides match TRBD2. The CDR3 loop spans 15 amino acids. Germline V gene data show CDR1 as SGHNT and CDR2 as YYREEE (reference sequence). The trim removed 4 bases at V and 6 bases at J, leaving 7 bases unmatched. Supplemented by reference TRBV5-4 and TRBJ2-1, the full variable domain reads ETGVTQSPTHLIKTRGQQVTLRCSSQSGHNTVSWYQQALGQGPQFIFQYYREEENGRGNFPPRFSGLQFPNYSSELNVNALELDDSALYLCASSPGLAELNEQFFGPGTRLTVL.

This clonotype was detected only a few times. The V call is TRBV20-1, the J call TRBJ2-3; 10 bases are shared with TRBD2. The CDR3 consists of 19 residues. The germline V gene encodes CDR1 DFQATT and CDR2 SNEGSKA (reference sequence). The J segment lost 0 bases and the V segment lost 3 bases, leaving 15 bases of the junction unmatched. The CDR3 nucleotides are TGCAGTGCTAGGGCCTCAAGCGGGAGGGCCGAAGTCAGCACAGATACGCAGTATTTT. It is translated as CSARASSGRAEVSTDTQYF.

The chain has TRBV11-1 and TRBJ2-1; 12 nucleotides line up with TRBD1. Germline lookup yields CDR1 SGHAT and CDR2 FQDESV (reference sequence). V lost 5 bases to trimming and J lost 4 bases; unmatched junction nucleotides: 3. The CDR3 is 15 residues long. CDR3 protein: CASSAGQGAYNEQFF. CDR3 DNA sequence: TGTGCCAGCAGCGCGGGACAGGGGGCATACAATGAGCAGTTCTTC.

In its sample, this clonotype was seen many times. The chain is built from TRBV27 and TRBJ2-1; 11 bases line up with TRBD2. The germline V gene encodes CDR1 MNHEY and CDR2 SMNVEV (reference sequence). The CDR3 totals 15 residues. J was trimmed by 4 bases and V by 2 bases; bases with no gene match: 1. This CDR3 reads CASSLASGGYNEQFF. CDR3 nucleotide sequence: TGTGCCAGCAGTTTAGCTAGCGGGGGGTACAATGAGCAGTTCTTC.

As DNA, the CDR3 is TGTGCCACCAGGGGTAGTGGGGTCGGGGAGCTGTTTTTT. This codes for CATRGSGVGELFF. The chain uses TRBV2 and TRBJ2-2; a weak D match, TRBD1 (6 bases). This CDR3 has 13 residues. Germline CDR1 is SNHLY and CDR2 is FYNNEI. The ends were cut back, 10 bases at V and 7 bases at J, with 16 bases in the middle.

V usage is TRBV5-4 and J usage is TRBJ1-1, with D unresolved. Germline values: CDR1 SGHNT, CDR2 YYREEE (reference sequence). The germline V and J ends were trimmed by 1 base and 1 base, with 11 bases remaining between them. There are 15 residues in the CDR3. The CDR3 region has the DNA TGTGCCAGCAGCTTGATAGGGCTGTCGAACACTGAAGCTTTCTTT. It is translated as CASSLIGLSNTEAFF.

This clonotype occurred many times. CDR3 in DNA: TGCAGCGTCGGACAGAATCTCTACGAGCAGTACTTC. Encoded protein: CSVGQNLYEQYF. J is TRBJ2-7 and V is TRBV29-1; possible D gene TRBD1, 6 bases. This CDR3 comprises 12 residues. The germline CDR1 and CDR2 sequences are SQVTM and ANQGSEA. The V gene lost 6 bases and the J gene lost 3 bases, with 12 bases spanning the gap.

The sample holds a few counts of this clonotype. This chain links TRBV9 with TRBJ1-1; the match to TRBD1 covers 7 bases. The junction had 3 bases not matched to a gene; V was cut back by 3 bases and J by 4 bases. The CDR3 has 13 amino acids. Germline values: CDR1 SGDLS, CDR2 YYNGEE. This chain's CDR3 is CASSEGGGTEAFF. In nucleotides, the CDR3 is TGTGCCAGCAGCGAAGGGGGCGGCACTGAAGCTTTCTTT.

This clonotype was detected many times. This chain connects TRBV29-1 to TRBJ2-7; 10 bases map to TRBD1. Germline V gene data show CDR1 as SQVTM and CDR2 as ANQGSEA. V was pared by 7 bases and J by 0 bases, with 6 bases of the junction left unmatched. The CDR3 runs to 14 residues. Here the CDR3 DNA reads TGCAGCGGTACCGGGACAGGGGCCTCCTACGAGCAGTACTTC. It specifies CSGTGTGASYEQYF.

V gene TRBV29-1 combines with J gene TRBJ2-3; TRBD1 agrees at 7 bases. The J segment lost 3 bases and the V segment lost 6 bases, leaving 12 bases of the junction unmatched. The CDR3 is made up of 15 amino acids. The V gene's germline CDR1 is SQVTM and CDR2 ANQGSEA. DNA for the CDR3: TGCAGCGTGATATCCGGGACAGTCTATACAGATACGCAGTATTTT. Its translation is CSVISGTVYTDTQYF.

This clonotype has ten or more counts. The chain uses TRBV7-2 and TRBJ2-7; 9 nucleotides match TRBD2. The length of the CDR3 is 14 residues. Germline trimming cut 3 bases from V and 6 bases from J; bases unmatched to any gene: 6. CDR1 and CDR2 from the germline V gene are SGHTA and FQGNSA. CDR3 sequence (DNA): TGTGCCAGCAGCTTCGGGAGCGGGGGGTCCGAGCAGTACTTC. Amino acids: CASSFGSGGSEQYF.

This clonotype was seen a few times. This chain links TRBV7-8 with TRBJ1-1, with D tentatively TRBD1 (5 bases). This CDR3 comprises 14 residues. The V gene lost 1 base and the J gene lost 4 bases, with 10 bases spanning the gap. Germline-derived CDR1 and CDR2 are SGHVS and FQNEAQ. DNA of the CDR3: TGTGCCAGCAGCTTAGGGCAGGGCCTCACTGAAGCTTTCTTT. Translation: CASSLGQGLTEAFF. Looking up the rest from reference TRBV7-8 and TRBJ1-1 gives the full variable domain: GAGVSQSPRYKVAKRGQDVALRCDPISGHVSLFWYQQALGQGPEFLTYFQNEAQLDKSGLPSDRFFAERPEGSVSTLKIQRTQQEDSAVYLCASSLGQGLTEAFFGQGTRLTVV.

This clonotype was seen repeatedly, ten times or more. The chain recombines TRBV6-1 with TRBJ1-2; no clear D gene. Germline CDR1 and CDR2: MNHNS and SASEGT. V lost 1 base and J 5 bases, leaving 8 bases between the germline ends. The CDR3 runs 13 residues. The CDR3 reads CASSEDRHYGYTF. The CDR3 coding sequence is TGTGCCAGCAGTGAAGACAGACATTATGGCTACACCTTC.

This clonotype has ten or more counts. Here the CDR3 DNA reads TGTGCCAGCAGGCGGACAGGGGATAATTCACCCCTCCACTTT. Encoded protein: CASRRTGDNSPLHF. The chain is built from TRBV6-2 or TRBV6-3 and TRBJ1-6; TRBD1 aligns across 9 bases. V shed 6 bases and J 5 bases; nucleotides not matched to a gene: 2. Germline V lookup: CDR1 MNHEY, CDR2 SVGEGT. This CDR3 has 14 residues.

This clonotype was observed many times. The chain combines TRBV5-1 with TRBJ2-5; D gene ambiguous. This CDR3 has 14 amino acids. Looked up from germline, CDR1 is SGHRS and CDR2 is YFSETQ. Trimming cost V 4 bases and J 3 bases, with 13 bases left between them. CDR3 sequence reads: CASSPERLEETQYF. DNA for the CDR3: TGCGCCAGCAGCCCGGAAAGGTTGGAAGAGACCCAGTACTTC.

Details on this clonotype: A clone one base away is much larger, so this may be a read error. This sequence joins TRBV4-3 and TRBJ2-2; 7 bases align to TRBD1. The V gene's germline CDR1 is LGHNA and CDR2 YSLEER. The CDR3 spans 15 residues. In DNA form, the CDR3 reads TGCGCCATCAGCCAAGAGGGACAGCGGTCCGGGGAGCTGTTTTTT. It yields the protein CAISQEGQRSGELFF.

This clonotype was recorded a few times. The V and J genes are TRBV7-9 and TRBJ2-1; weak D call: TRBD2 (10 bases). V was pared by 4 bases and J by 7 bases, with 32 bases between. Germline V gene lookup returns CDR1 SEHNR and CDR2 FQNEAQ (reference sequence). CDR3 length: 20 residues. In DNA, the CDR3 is TGTGCCAGCAGCTCAACCGGGACAGGGATAAGCGGGGGGGCTCGGAATGAGCAGTTCTTC. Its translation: CASSSTGTGISGGARNEQFF. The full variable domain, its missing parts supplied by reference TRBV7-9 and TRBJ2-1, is DTGVSQNPRHKITKRGQNVTFRCDPISEHNRLYWYRQTLGQGPEFLTYFQNEAQLEKSRLLSDRFSAERPKGSFSTLEIQRTEQGDSAMYLCASSSTGTGISGGARNEQFFGPGTRLTVL.

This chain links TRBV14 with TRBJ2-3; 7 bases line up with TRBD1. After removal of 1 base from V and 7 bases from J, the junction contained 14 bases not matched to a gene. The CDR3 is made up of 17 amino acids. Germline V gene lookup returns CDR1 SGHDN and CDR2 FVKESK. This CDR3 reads CASSQGHSRGIFYTQYF. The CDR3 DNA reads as TGTGCCAGCAGCCAAGGCCACTCCAGGGGGATATTTTATACGCAGTATTTT.

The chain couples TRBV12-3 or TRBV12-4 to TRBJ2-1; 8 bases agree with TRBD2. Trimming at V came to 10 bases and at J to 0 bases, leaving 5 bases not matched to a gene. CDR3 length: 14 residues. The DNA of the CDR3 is TGTGCCAACAGAAGCGGGAGCTCCTACAATGAGCAGTTCTTC. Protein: CANRSGSSYNEQFF.

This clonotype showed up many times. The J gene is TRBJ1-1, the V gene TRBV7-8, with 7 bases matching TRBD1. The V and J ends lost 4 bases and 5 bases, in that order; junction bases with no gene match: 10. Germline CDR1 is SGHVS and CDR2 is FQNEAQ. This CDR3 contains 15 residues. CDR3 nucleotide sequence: TGTGCCAGCAGCTCCCAGACAGGGTGGAAGACTGAAGCTTTCTTT. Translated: CASSSQTGWKTEAFF.

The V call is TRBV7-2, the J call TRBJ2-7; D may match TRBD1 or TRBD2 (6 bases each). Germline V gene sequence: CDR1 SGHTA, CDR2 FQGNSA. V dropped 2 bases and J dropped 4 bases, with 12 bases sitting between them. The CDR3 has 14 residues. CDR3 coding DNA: TGTGCCAGCAGCTTAACGGGGGCGCAATACGAGCAGTACTTC. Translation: CASSLTGAQYEQYF.

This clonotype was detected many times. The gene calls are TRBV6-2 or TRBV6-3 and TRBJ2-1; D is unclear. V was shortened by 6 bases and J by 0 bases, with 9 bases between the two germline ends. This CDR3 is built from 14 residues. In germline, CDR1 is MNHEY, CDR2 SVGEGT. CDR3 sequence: CASSKSDSYNEQFF. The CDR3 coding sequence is TGTGCCAGCAGCAAATCGGACTCCTACAATGAGCAGTTCTTC.

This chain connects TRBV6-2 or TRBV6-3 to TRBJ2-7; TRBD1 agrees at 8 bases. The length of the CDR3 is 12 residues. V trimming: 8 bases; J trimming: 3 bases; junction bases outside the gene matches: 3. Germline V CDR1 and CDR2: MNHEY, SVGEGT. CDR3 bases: TGTGCCAGCTACGACAGGGGCTACGAGCAGTACTTC. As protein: CASYDRGYEQYF.